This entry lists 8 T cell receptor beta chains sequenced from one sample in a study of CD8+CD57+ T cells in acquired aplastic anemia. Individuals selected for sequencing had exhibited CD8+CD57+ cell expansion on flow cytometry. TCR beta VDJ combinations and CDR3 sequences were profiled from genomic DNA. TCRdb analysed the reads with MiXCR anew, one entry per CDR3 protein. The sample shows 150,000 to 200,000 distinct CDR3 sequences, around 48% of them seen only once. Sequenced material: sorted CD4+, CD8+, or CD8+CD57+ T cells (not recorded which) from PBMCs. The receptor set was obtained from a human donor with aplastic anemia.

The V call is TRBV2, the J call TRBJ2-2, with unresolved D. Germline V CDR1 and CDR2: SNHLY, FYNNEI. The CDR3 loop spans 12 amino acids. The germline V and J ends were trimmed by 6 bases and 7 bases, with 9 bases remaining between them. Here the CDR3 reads CASSLNGGELFF. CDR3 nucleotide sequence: TGTGCCAGCAGCTTAAATGGCGGGGAGCTGTTTTTT.

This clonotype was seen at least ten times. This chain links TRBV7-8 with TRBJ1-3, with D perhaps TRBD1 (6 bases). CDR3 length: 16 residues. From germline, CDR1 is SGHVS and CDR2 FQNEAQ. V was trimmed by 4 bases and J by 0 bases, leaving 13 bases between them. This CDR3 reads CASSSTGYSSGNTIYF. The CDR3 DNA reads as TGTGCCAGCAGCTCGACAGGCTACTCCTCTGGAAACACCATATATTTT.

For the CDR3, the DNA is TGTGCCACCAGCAGGGGGGACAGGTATCAGCCCCAGCATTTT. Translating gives CATSRGDRYQPQHF. This chain uses TRBV15 with TRBJ1-5; 8 positions match TRBD1. Looked up from germline, CDR1 is LNHNV and CDR2 is YYDKDF (reference sequence). The CDR3 covers 14 residues. After removal of 3 bases from V and 5 bases from J, the junction contained 3 bases not matched to a gene.

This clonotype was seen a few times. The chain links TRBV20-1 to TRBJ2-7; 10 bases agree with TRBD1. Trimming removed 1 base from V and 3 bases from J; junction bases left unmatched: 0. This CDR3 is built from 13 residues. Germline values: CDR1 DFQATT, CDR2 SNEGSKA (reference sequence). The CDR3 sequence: CSARGTGGYEQYF. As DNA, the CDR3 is TGCAGTGCTAGAGGGACAGGGGGCTACGAGCAGTACTTC.

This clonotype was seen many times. CDR3 region: CASSLIQETQYF. Written as DNA, the CDR3 is TGTGCCAGCAGTTTAATACAAGAGACCCAGTACTTC. This chain connects TRBV12-3 or TRBV12-4 to TRBJ2-5; D uncertain. CDR3 length: 12 residues. With 2 bases removed from V and 2 bases from J, the gap between germline ends came to 3 bases.

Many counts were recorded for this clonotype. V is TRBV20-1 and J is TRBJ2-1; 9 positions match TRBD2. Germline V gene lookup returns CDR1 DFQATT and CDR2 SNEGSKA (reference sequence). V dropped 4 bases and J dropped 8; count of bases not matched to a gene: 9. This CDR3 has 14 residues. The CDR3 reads CSANGGLARDEQFF. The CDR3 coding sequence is TGCAGTGCTAACGGCGGACTAGCGAGGGATGAGCAGTTCTTC.

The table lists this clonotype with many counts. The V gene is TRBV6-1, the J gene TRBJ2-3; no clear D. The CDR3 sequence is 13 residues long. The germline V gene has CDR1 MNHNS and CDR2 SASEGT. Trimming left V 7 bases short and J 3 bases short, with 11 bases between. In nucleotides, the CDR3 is TGTGCCAGCAATACCCCCCTGACAGATACGCAGTATTTT. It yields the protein CASNTPLTDTQYF.

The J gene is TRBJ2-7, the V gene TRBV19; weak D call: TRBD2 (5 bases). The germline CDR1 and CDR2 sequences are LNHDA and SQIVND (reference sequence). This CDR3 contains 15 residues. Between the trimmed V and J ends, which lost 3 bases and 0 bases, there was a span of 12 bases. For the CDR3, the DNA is TGTGCCAGTAGTATCGAGCCTGGGAGCTCCTACGAGCAGTACTTC. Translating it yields CASSIEPGSSYEQYF.